The text below deals with one T cell receptor beta chain. The data belong to a study of Ad26.COV2.S vaccination and SARS-CoV-2 variants. Sample treatment: about 20 received Ad26.COV2.S at low or high dose, single or two shots; a few received placebo; per-sample allocation not given. Sampling happened 63 days after the first vaccine or placebo injection. Expression of Wuhan-strain SARS-CoV-2 spike came from the Ad26 vector that formed the vaccine. The CDR3 is made up of 14 amino acids. Germline assignment: CDR1 MNHEY and CDR2 SVGAGI. V shed 5 bases and J shed 3 bases, with 14 bases lying between them. Sequencing used immunoSEQ multiplex PCR; TCRdb keeps in-frame clones, though not all of them. This table holds approximately 410,000 clones, about 92% found once.

The chain employs TRBV6-5 and TRBJ2-7; D remains unclear. This sequence was found in a person between 18 and 65 years old who received the Ad26.COV2.S COVID-19 vaccine or a placebo. Source: peripheral blood, taken in a trial of Ad26.COV2.S vaccine versus placebo. The CDR3 spells CASSREELNYEQYF. As DNA, the CDR3 is TGTGCCAGCAGTAGGGAAGAACTCAACTACGAGCAGTACTTC.